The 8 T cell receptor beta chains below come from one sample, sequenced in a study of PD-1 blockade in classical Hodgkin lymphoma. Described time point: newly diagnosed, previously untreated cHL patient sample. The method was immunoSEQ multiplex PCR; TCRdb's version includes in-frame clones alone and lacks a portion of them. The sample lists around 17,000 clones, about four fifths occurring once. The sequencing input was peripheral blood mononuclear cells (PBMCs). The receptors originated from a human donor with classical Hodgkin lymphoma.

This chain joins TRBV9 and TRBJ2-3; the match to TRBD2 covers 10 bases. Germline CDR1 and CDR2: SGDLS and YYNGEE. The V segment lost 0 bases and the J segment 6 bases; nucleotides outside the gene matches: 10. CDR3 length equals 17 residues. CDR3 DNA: TGTGCCAGCAGCGTAGGTGCTCTAGCGGGAGCTGCGGATACGCAGTATTTT. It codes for CASSVGALAGAADTQYF. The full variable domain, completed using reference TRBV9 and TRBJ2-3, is DSGVTQTPKHLITATGQRVTLRCSPRSGDLSVYWYQQSLDQGLQFLIQYYNGEERAKGNILERFSAQQFPDLHSELNLSSLELGDSALYFCASSVGALAGAADTQYFGPGTRLTVL.

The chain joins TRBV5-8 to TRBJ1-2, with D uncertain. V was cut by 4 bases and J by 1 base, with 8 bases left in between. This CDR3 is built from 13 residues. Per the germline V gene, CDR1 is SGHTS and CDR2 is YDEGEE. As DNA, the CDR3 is TGTGCCAGCAGCCCCAGGATTAACTATGGCTACACCTTC. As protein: CASSPRINYGYTF.

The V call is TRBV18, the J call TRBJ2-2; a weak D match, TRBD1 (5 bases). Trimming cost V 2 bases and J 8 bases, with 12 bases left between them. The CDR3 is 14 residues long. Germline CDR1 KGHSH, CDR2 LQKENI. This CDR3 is CASSPFQGTGELFF. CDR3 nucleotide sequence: TGTGCCAGCTCACCATTTCAGGGTACAGGGGAGCTGTTTTTT.

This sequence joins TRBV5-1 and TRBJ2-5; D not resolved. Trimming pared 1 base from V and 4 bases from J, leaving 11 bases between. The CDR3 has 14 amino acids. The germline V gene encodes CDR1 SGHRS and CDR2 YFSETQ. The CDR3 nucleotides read TGCGCCAGCAGCTTGTCTGGGGTAGGAGAGACCCAGTACTTC. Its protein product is CASSLSGVGETQYF. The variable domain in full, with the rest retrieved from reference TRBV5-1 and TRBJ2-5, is KAGVTQTPRYLIKTRGQQVTLSCSPISGHRSVSWYQQTPGQGLQFLFEYFSETQRNKGNFPGRFSGRQFSNSRSEMNVSTLELGDSALYLCASSLSGVGETQYFGPGTRLLVL.

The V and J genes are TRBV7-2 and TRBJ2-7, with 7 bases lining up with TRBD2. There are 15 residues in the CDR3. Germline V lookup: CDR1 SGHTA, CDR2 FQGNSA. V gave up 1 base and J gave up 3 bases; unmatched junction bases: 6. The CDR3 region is CASSLGASGLYEQYF. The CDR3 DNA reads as TGTGCCAGCAGCTTAGGAGCTAGCGGCCTCTACGAGCAGTACTTC.

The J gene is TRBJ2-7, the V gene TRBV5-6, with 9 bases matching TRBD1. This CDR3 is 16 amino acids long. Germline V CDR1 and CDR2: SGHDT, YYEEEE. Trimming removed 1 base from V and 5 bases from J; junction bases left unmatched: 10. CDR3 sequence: CASSLPPGQGTHEQYF. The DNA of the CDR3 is TGTGCCAGCAGCTTGCCGCCGGGACAGGGAACCCACGAGCAGTACTTC.

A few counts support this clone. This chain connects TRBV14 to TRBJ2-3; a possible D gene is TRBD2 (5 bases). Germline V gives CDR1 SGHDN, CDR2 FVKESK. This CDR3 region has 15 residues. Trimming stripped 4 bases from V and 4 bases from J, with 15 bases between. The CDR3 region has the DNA TGTGCCAGCAGCCCCGTGGCTGGGAGTGCAGATACGCAGTATTTT. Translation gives CASSPVAGSADTQYF.

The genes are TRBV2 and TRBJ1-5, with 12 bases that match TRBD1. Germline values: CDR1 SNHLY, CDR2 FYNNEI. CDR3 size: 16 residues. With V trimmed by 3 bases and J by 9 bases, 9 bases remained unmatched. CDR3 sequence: CASSEGQGAPSLPQHF. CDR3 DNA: TGTGCCAGCAGTGAGGGACAGGGGGCTCCTAGTTTGCCCCAGCATTTT. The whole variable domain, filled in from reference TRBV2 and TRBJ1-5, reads EPEVTQTPSHQVTQMGQEVILRCVPISNHLYFYWYRQILGQKVEFLVSFYNNEISEKSEIFDDQFSVERPDGSNFTLKIRSTKLEDSAMYFCASSEGQGAPSLPQHFGDGTRLSIL.